The clone carrying this T cell receptor beta chain was seen more than once but under ten times. This sample is part of a study of post-analysis software for immune sequencing data. Unique molecular identifiers were present in the TCR beta cDNA libraries. One entry per CDR3 protein, called by TCRdb with MiXCR from the PCR reads. The sample lists hundreds of thousands of distinct CDR3 sequences; about 32% were seen once. The TCR was taken from a girl aged 5-17 years with multiple sclerosis. Input material: blood.

This CDR3 reads CASSSSGRRSSTDTQYF. CDR3 DNA: TGTGCCAGCAGCTCTAGCGGGAGACGGTCTAGCACAGATACGCAGTATTTT. The rearrangement links TRBV13 to TRBJ2-3; TRBD2 matches at 10 bases. This CDR3 region has 17 residues. Germline CDR1 is PRHDT and CDR2 is FYEKMQ (reference sequence). Unmatched junction bases numbered 7, after V lost 4 bases and J lost 0 bases.